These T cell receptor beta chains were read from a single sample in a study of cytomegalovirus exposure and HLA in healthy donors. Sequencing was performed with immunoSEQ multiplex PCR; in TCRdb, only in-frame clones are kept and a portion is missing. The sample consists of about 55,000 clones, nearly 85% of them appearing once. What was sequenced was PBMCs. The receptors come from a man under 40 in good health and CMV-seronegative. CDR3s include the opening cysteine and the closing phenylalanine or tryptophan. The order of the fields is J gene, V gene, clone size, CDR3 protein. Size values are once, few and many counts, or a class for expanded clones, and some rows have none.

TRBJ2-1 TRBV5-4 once CASTSLVSGRVHEQFF
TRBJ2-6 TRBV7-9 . CASSSDRGMKRGANVLTF
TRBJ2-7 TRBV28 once CASRSGGNYEQYF
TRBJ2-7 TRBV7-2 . CASRASGRYEQYF
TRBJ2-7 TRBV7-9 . CASSLASGSPYEQYF
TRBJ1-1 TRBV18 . CASSPQGANTEAFF
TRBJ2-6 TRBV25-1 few CASSGRQGAPGANVLTF
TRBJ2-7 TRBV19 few CASSIQGKQYF
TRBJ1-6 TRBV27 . CASSLVTANSPLHF
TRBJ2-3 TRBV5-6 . CASSVLGLAEGLGTQYF
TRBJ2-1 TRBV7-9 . CASSLNRGPYNEQFF
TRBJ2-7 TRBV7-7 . CASSLGTGYEQYF
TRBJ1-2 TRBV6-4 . CARTTLIKGALDYGYTF
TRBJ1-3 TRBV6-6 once CASRPGSASGNTIYF
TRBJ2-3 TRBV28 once CASSEREVWTDTQYF
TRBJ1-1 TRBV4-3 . CASSLQWTGELPTEAFF
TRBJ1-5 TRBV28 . CASSPTGEDQPQHF